The T cell receptor (beta chain) described here comes from a study of OX40 agonist ivuxolimab in advanced cancers. Details on this clone: What it binds is not known.

CDR1 LNHDA and CDR2 SQIVND come from the germline V gene (reference sequence). V was cut by 3 bases and J by 2 bases, with 7 bases left in between. CDR3 length: 14 amino acids. The data were produced by immunoSEQ multiplex PCR, yet TCRdb's version contains in-frame clones alone and is incomplete. Here the sample spans 45,000 or so clones, approximately 90% being singletons. Study-wide results and limits: Among the least clonally expanded were partial responders at 0.1-3.0 mg/kg. In a subset of nonresponders, normalized T-cell clonal expansion was also low.

This specimen was CD4+ or CD8+ T cells sorted from blood, taken in a trial of the OX40 agonist ivuxolimab. The chain combines TRBV19 with TRBJ2-2; D gene unclear. The clonotype originates from an adult with an advanced solid tumor such as melanoma, head and neck, liver or kidney cancer. The CDR3 sequence is CASSIGANTGELFF. The CDR3 region has the DNA TGTGCCAGTAGTATCGGCGCCAACACCGGGGAGCTGTTTTTT.